This passage covers 27 T cell receptor beta chains from one sample sequenced in a study of T-cell reconstitution after alpha-beta-depleted transplantation in children. Using unique molecular identifiers, the investigators prepared the TCRbeta library. TCRdb re-derived calls from the PCR reads in MiXCR, one entry per CDR3 protein. Of 500,000 to 750,000 distinct CDR3 sequences in the sample, about a quarter are singletons; the top ten hold 35% to 40%. This material consisted of PBMCs, taken before TCRalphabeta/CD19-depleted stem cell transplant. Every receptor here comes from a boy less than two years old with Wiskott-Aldrich syndrome, due to receive a stem cell transplant.

V gene TRBV5-1 combines with J gene TRBJ2-2; TRBD1 agrees at 8 bases. CDR1 SGHRS and CDR2 YFSETQ come from the germline V gene. This CDR3 has 16 residues. J was trimmed by 3 bases and V by 1 base; bases with no gene match: 5. CDR3 protein: CASSLRTGFDTGELFF. CDR3 nucleotide sequence: TGCGCCAGCAGCTTGCGGACAGGGTTTGACACCGGGGAGCTGTTTTTT.

This chain uses TRBV12-3 or TRBV12-4 with TRBJ2-5; no firm D call. The CDR3 is made up of 15 amino acids. V was trimmed by 4 bases and J by 0 bases, leaving 12 bases between them. CDR3 in DNA: TGTGCCAGCAGTTGGTCCAGCTCCAACCAAGAGACCCAGTACTTC. It codes for CASSWSSSNQETQYF.

This clonotype was seen more than once but under ten times. The CDR3 nucleotides read TGCAGTGTGGCGGGAGCGGGCTACAATGAGCAGTTCTTC. This sequence encodes CSVAGAGYNEQFF. The V call is TRBV20-1, the J call TRBJ2-1; 7 bases line up with TRBD2. CDR3 length equals 13 residues. Germline V gene lookup returns CDR1 DFQATT and CDR2 SNEGSKA (reference sequence). V shed 7 bases and J 3 bases; nucleotides not matched to a gene: 6.

The rearrangement joins TRBV7-2 to TRBJ1-2; tentatively, D is TRBD1 (5 bases). CDR1 is SGHTA, CDR2 FQGNSA, per germline. V was trimmed by 4 bases and J by 2 bases, leaving 14 bases between them. This CDR3 has 15 amino acids. This CDR3 is CASSSRQQPNYGYTF. The CDR3 DNA reads as TGTGCCAGCAGCTCGAGACAGCAACCCAACTATGGCTACACCTTC.

This clonotype has only a few counts. The V gene is TRBV20-1, the J gene TRBJ1-5, with 9 nucleotides matching TRBD1. The V gene end was trimmed by 0 bases and the J gene end by 4 bases; junction bases not matched to a gene: 7. The germline gives CDR1 DFQATT, CDR2 SNEGSKA (reference sequence). This CDR3 region has 16 residues. CDR3 sequence (DNA): TGCAGTGCTAGAGATCAGGGACAGGGCCCAAATCAGCCCCAGCATTTT. This translates into CSARDQGQGPNQPQHF.

The chain recombines TRBV5-1 with TRBJ2-3, with 8 positions matching TRBD2. The length of the CDR3 is 14 residues. CDR1 SGHRS and CDR2 YFSETQ come from the germline V gene. The V and J ends lost 4 bases and 4 bases, in that order; junction bases with no gene match: 5. The CDR3 coding sequence is TGCGCCAGCAGCCGCAGCGGGAGTCCAGATACGCAGTATTTT. Encoded protein: CASSRSGSPDTQYF.

The sample holds a few counts of this clonotype. The chain couples TRBV5-1 to TRBJ2-1; 9 bases are shared with TRBD2. V gave up 4 bases and J gave up 4 bases; unmatched junction bases: 12. The germline gives CDR1 SGHRS, CDR2 YFSETQ. This CDR3 is built from 17 residues. The chain's CDR3 is CASSIVPAGGNYNEQFF. CDR3 nucleotide sequence: TGCGCCAGCAGCATAGTTCCAGCGGGAGGAAATTACAATGAGCAGTTCTTC.

The chain has TRBV5-1 and TRBJ1-1; TRBD1 aligns across 8 bases. The CDR3 sequence is 13 residues long. V was clipped by 4 bases and J by 3 bases; unmatched bases: 2. Germline V gives CDR1 SGHRS, CDR2 YFSETQ. The CDR3 DNA sequence: TGCGCCAGCAGCGCGACAGGGGACACTGAAGCTTTCTTT. Translated: CASSATGDTEAFF.

J is TRBJ2-3 and V is TRBV5-1, with D hard to call. This CDR3 is 15 amino acids long. V was shortened by 0 bases and J by 1 base, with 9 bases between the two germline ends. CDR1 and CDR2 (germline): SGHRS, YFSETQ. The CDR3 is CASSLEGTGTDTQYF. The CDR3 nucleotides are TGCGCCAGCAGCTTGGAAGGTACAGGCACAGATACGCAGTATTTT.

The J gene is TRBJ1-1, the V gene TRBV5-1; 8 bases fit TRBD1. With V trimmed by 2 bases and J by 5 bases, 5 bases remained unmatched. This CDR3 has 14 amino acids. CDR1 SGHRS and CDR2 YFSETQ come from the germline V gene. The DNA of the CDR3 is TGCGCCAGCAGCTTCCTGCAGGGGGCTACTGAAGCTTTCTTT. It codes for CASSFLQGATEAFF.

This clonotype was recorded only once. This chain links TRBV4-1 with TRBJ1-2, with TRBD1 identical over 7 bases. The V gene's germline CDR1 is MGHRA and CDR2 YSYEKL. This CDR3 has 17 amino acids. The ends lost 5 bases at V and 5 bases at J; junction bases unmatched: 17. DNA for the CDR3: TGCGCCAGCAGCAAGGGAGAGGGAGACAGGGTTTATTATGGCTACACCTTC. This translates into CASSKGEGDRVYYGYTF.

The J gene is TRBJ2-7, the V gene TRBV20-1; possible D gene TRBD1, 6 bases. V was shortened by 3 bases and J by 2 bases, with 11 bases between the two germline ends. The V gene's germline CDR1 is DFQATT and CDR2 SNEGSKA (reference sequence). The CDR3 length is 13 residues. The CDR3 nucleotides read TGCAGTGCTAGTCGCGAGGGGGCCTACGAGCAGTACTTC. Translated: CSASREGAYEQYF.

The chain employs TRBV18 and TRBJ2-3, with TRBD2 identical over 10 bases. J gave up 4 bases and V 2 bases, and 18 bases lay outside the gene matches. The CDR3 sequence is 20 residues long. CDR1 is KGHSH, CDR2 LQKENI, per germline. CDR3 sequence reads: CASSPTRHSISGRAADTQYF. Written as DNA, the CDR3 is TGTGCCAGCTCACCAACGAGGCACTCGATCAGCGGGAGGGCCGCAGATACGCAGTATTTT.

The J gene is TRBJ2-4, the V gene TRBV28, with D perhaps matching TRBD1 (7 bases). The ends were cut back, 7 bases at V and 7 bases at J, with 29 bases in the middle. Per germline, CDR1 MDHEN and CDR2 SYDVKM. This CDR3 region has 18 residues. CDR3 residues: CASTIGGPIQGFGNIQYF. For the CDR3, the DNA is TGTGCCAGCACCATCGGGGGTCCTATACAGGGGTTTGGGAACATTCAGTACTTC.

The genes are TRBV6-1 and TRBJ1-5; TRBD1 is a possible D gene (5 bases). Trimming cost V 7 bases and J 3 bases, with 16 bases left between them. CDR3 size: 15 residues. Germline loops: CDR1 MNHNS, CDR2 SASEGT. The CDR3 nucleotides are TGTGCCAGCAAAGAGGACACCCGCATCAATCAGCCCCAGCATTTT. Its protein product is CASKEDTRINQPQHF.

The chain recombines TRBV5-1 with TRBJ2-3; TRBD2 matches at 10 bases. Trimming removed 0 bases from V and 0 bases from J; junction bases left unmatched: 1. CDR3 length: 16 residues. Germline V gene sequence: CDR1 SGHRS, CDR2 YFSETQ. The CDR3 reads CASSLASGGSTDTQYF. The CDR3 region has the DNA TGCGCCAGCAGCTTGGCTAGCGGGGGCAGCACAGATACGCAGTATTTT.

This chain joins TRBV12-3 or TRBV12-4 and TRBJ2-1; weak D call: TRBD2 (5 bases). The ends were cut back, 2 bases at V and 6 bases at J, with 14 bases in the middle. This CDR3 is 15 amino acids long. This CDR3 is CASSLLGIPVNEQFF. The CDR3, as DNA: TGTGCCAGCAGTTTACTCGGGATCCCCGTCAATGAGCAGTTCTTC.

This chain connects TRBV5-1 to TRBJ2-1; TRBD2 matches at 12 bases. Germline V gene sequence: CDR1 SGHRS, CDR2 YFSETQ. Trimming took 0 bases from V and 6 from J; bases not matched to a gene: 13. The CDR3 is made up of 19 amino acids. CDR3 loop: CASSLETSGRLRGGNEQFF. CDR3 sequence (DNA): TGCGCCAGCAGCTTGGAGACTAGCGGGAGACTTAGAGGGGGCAATGAGCAGTTCTTC.

In nucleotides, the CDR3 is TGCGCCAGCAGCTTGGGACAGGCCCACCAAGAGACCCAGTACTTC. It is translated as CASSLGQAHQETQYF. The V gene is TRBV5-1, the J gene TRBJ2-5, with D possibly being TRBD1 (6 bases). The CDR3 is 15 residues long. V shed 0 bases and J shed 0 bases, with 9 bases lying between them. Germline V gene sequence: CDR1 SGHRS, CDR2 YFSETQ.

CDR3 residues: CASSFSRAGEQYF. CDR3 in DNA: TGTGCCAGCAGCTTTTCCCGGGCCGGCGAGCAGTACTTC. The chain uses TRBV5-6 and TRBJ2-7; D is unclear. V was pared by 2 bases and J by 6 bases, with 12 bases between. The CDR3 spans 13 residues. Germline V CDR1 and CDR2: SGHDT, YYEEEE. Filled out from reference TRBV5-6 and TRBJ2-7, the complete variable domain reads DAGVTQSPTHLIKTRGQQVTLRCSPKSGHDTVSWYQQALGQGPQFIFQYYEEEERQRGNFPDRFSGHQFPNYSSELNVNALLLGDSALYLCASSFSRAGEQYFGPGTRLTVT.

The rearrangement links TRBV29-1 to TRBJ2-1; 11 bases fit TRBD2. This CDR3 is 15 amino acids long. Germline V gene data show CDR1 as SQVTM and CDR2 as ANQGSEA. Losses at the gene ends were 4 bases for V and 5 bases for J; bases not matched to a gene: 7. Written as DNA, the CDR3 is TGCAGCGTTGCGACTAGCGGGACGATCGACAATGAGCAGTTCTTC. It yields the protein CSVATSGTIDNEQFF.

This clonotype was seen a few times. The V call is TRBV20-1, the J call TRBJ2-5, with D maybe TRBD1 (6 bases). Between the trimmed V and J ends, which lost 5 bases and 2 bases, there was a span of 12 bases. Germline lookup yields CDR1 DFQATT and CDR2 SNEGSKA (reference sequence). The CDR3 sequence is 13 residues long. In nucleotides, the CDR3 is TGCAGTGCTGATTCGGACAGACAAGAGACCCAGTACTTC. This encodes CSADSDRQETQYF.

This clonotype was seen only a few times. This rearrangement joins TRBV5-1 to TRBJ2-4; no definite D call. The CDR3 consists of 16 residues. The V gene lost 0 bases and the J gene lost 1 base, with 11 bases spanning the gap. Germline assignment: CDR1 SGHRS and CDR2 YFSETQ. This chain's CDR3 is CASSLAWIGAKNIQYF. CDR3 nucleotides: TGCGCCAGCAGCTTGGCGTGGATTGGGGCCAAAAACATTCAGTACTTC.

The chain joins TRBV20-1 to TRBJ1-5; D may be TRBD1 (5 bases). Trimming left V 2 bases short and J 6 bases short, with 14 bases between. CDR3 length: 14 residues. Germline V gives CDR1 DFQATT, CDR2 SNEGSKA (reference sequence). CDR3 sequence reads: CSARKEGSFQPQHF. The CDR3 DNA reads as TGCAGTGCTAGAAAGGAGGGGTCGTTTCAGCCCCAGCATTTT.

The chain combines TRBV5-1 with TRBJ2-2; 9 bases fit TRBD1. This CDR3 comprises 16 residues. V lost 0 bases and J lost 5; bases outside the gene matches: 5. In germline, CDR1 is SGHRS, CDR2 YFSETQ. CDR3 DNA sequence: TGCGCCAGCAGCTTGGCCACAGGGGGCGAAACCGGGGAGCTGTTTTTT. Its protein product is CASSLATGGETGELFF.

The table lists this clonotype with a few counts. The chain employs TRBV5-1 and TRBJ2-1; D is perhaps TRBD2 (5 bases). CDR3 length: 13 amino acids. V lost 4 bases to trimming and J lost 7 bases, with 12 bases between them. CDR1 and CDR2 from the germline V gene are SGHRS and YFSETQ. The chain's CDR3 is CASSSGLENEQFF. The CDR3 region has the DNA TGCGCCAGCAGCAGCGGACTTGAGAATGAGCAGTTCTTC.

This chain uses TRBV10-3 with TRBJ2-3; 7 nucleotides match TRBD1. This CDR3 region has 13 residues. CDR1 and CDR2 from the germline V gene are ENHRY and SYGVKD. V was pared by 11 bases and J by 3 bases, with 8 bases of the junction left unmatched. DNA for the CDR3: TGTGCCGGCAGGGGGATGTTAACAGATACGCAGTATTTT. It translates to CAGRGMLTDTQYF.